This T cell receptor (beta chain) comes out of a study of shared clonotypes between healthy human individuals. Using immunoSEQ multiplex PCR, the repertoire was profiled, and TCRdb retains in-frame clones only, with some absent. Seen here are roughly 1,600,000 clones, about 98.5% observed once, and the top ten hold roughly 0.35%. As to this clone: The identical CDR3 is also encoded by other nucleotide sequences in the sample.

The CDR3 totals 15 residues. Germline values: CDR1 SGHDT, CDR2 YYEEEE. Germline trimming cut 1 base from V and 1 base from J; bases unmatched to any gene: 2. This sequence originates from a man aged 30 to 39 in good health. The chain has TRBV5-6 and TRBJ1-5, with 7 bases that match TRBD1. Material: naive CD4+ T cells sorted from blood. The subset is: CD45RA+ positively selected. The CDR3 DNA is TGTGCCAGCAGCTTGTCAGGGGGAAGCAATCAGCCCCAGCATTTT. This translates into CASSLSGGSNQPQHF.